This T cell receptor (beta chain) was recovered during a study of cytomegalovirus exposure and HLA in healthy donors. Study context: Membership in the Caucasian-associated ancestry cluster was found for 81% of about 430 genotyped donors. Study-level results: In an earlier analysis, productive rearrangement rates for most beta V segments clustered near 90% or 30%. HLA-A and HLA-B allele assignments for most subjects were reportedly predicted accurately using TCR beta sequences.

CDR1 is SNHLY and CDR2 is FYNNEI in the germline V gene. The trim removed 4 bases at V and 5 bases at J, leaving 8 bases unmatched. The CDR3 loop spans 15 amino acids. Donors consisted of healthy bone marrow donors. Vbeta (60) and Jbeta (13) primers were used in the PCR. Data came from immunoSEQ multiplex PCR; TCRdb stores just in-frame clones and leaves some out. The sample contains over 100,000 clones, around nine tenths of which appear only once. Turning to this clone: As yet, its antigen is unknown.

This chain links TRBV2 with TRBJ2-5; 9 bases are shared with TRBD2. The origin of this receptor is a woman aged 25 to 39 in good health and CMV-seronegative. Material for sequencing was PBMCs. The DNA of the CDR3 is TGTGCCAGCAGTGCCCCGTTAGCGGGAGTGGAGACCCAGTACTTC. It encodes CASSAPLAGVETQYF.